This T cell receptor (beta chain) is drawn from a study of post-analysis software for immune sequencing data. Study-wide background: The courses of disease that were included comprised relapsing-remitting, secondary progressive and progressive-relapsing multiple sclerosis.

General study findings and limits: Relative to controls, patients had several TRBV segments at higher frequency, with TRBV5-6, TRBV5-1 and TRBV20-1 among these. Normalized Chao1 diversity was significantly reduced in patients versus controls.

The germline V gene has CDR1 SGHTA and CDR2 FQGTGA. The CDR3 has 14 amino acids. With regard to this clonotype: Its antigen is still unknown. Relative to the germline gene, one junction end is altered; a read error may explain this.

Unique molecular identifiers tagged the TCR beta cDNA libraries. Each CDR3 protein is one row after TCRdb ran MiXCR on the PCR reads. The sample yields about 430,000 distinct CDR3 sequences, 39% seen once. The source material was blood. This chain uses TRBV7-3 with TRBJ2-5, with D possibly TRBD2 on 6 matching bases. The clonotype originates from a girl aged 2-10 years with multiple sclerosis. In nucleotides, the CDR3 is TGTGCCAGCAGCTTAGGAGGGTACCAAGAGACCAAGTACTTC. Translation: CASSLGGYQETKYF.